The 9 T cell receptor beta chains reported below all come from one sample, sequenced in a study of shared clonotypes between healthy human individuals. Only in-frame clones appear in the TCRdb table, and some are missing; sequencing was by immunoSEQ multiplex PCR. The profile covers about 2.4 million clones, with approximately 94% appearing a single time and more than 0.12% taken by the ten largest. The material sequenced was naive CD4+ T cells sorted from blood. Subset noted: CD45RA+ positively selected. The receptors shown here come from a man between 18 and 29 years old in good health.

The V call is TRBV5-4, the J call TRBJ2-3; no definite D call. Germline-derived CDR1 and CDR2 are SGHNT and YYREEE (reference sequence). This CDR3 has 12 amino acids. V gave up 3 bases and J gave up 4 bases, with 6 bases separating them. CDR3 in DNA: TGTGCCAGCAGCTGGGGTCCAGATACGCAGTATTTT. Its protein is CASSWGPDTQYF.

The rearrangement links TRBV19 to TRBJ1-2; D might be TRBD1 (5 bases). In germline, CDR1 is LNHDA, CDR2 SQIVND (reference sequence). The germline V and J ends were trimmed by 7 bases and 2 bases, with 14 bases remaining between them. The CDR3 is 14 residues long. CDR3 region: CASNGQGGNYGYTF. In DNA form, the CDR3 reads TGTGCCAGTAATGGGCAGGGAGGGAACTATGGCTACACCTTC. The variable domain in full, completed from reference TRBV19 and TRBJ1-2, reads DGGITQSPKYLFRKEGQNVTLSCEQNLNHDAMYWYRQDPGQGLRLIYYSQIVNDFQKGDIAEGYSVSREKKESFPLTVTSAQKNPTAFYLCASNGQGGNYGYTFGSGTRLTVV.

About this clone itself: The identical CDR3 is also encoded by other nucleotide sequences in the sample. This chain joins TRBV5-1 and TRBJ1-4; D call uncertain. Germline CDR1 SGHRS, CDR2 YFSETQ. This CDR3 is 13 amino acids long. Trimming cost V 3 bases and J 6 bases, with 9 bases left between them. The CDR3 nucleotides are TGCGCCAGCAGCTCAGGACCCGATGAAAAACTGTTTTTT. Translated, it gives CASSSGPDEKLFF.

The rearrangement links TRBV27 to TRBJ2-7; 7 nucleotides match TRBD2. Per germline, CDR1 MNHEY and CDR2 SMNVEV (reference sequence). The V segment lost 3 bases and the J segment 1 base; nucleotides outside the gene matches: 6. The CDR3 extends over 15 amino acids. CDR3 sequence: CASSLEGRGSYEQYF. CDR3 in DNA: TGTGCCAGCAGTTTGGAGGGGCGGGGGTCCTACGAGCAGTACTTC.

The rearrangement uses TRBV28 and TRBJ2-1, with 9 bases that match TRBD2. Germline CDR1 MDHEN, CDR2 SYDVKM. J was trimmed by 6 bases and V by 6 bases; bases with no gene match: 9. The length of the CDR3 is 15 residues. The CDR3 coding sequence is TGTGCCAGCAGCACTCCGGGACTAGCTCCCAATGAGCAGTTCTTC. Amino acids: CASSTPGLAPNEQFF.

Concerning this clone: The identical CDR3 is also encoded by other nucleotide sequences in the sample. The rearrangement uses TRBV30 and TRBJ1-6; D remains ambiguous. Trimming pared 2 bases from V and 0 bases from J, leaving 5 bases between. Germline-derived CDR1 and CDR2 are GTSNPN and SVGIG (reference sequence). The CDR3 contains 14 residues. The CDR3 is CAWSLSSYNSPLHF. CDR3 sequence (DNA): TGTGCCTGGAGTTTAAGCTCCTATAATTCACCCCTCCACTTT.

The chain joins TRBV5-5 to TRBJ2-7, with a possible D match to TRBD2 (5 bases). Deletions cut 3 bases from V and 0 bases from J, with 10 bases between. CDR3 length: 14 residues. Per germline, CDR1 SGHKS and CDR2 YYEKEE (reference sequence). The CDR3 spells CASSWETSSYEQYF. Here the CDR3 DNA reads TGTGCCAGCAGCTGGGAGACCTCCTCCTACGAGCAGTACTTC.

The CDR3 DNA sequence: TGTGCCTGGAGGGGGGCGGCTGGCACAGATACGCAGTATTTT. Protein sequence: CAWRGAAGTDTQYF. The rearrangement joins TRBV30 to TRBJ2-3; D possibly corresponds to TRBD1 (6 bases). CDR1 and CDR2 (germline): GTSNPN, SVGIG (reference sequence). The V end was cut by 3 bases, the J end by 1 base, with 11 bases between. This CDR3 has 14 residues.

The chain joins TRBV7-9 to TRBJ1-6, with 10 bases lining up with TRBD1. The CDR3 is 15 residues long. Germline CDR1 reads SEHNR; CDR2 reads FQNEAQ (reference sequence). J gave up 10 bases and V 3 bases, and 6 bases lay outside the gene matches. CDR3 in amino acids: CASSLRMTGGSPLHF. The CDR3 DNA reads TGTGCCAGCAGCTTGCGAATGACAGGGGGCTCACCCCTCCACTTT.